The rows below give T cell receptor beta chains drawn from one sample of a study of T cell responses to AZD1222 COVID-19 vaccine. Sequencing was performed with immunoSEQ multiplex PCR; in TCRdb, only in-frame clones are kept and a portion is missing. Counted here are about 68,000 clones, 88% occurring once; the ten biggest clones make up 7.5% to 9%. The specimen comprised peripheral blood, sampled on day 0 of AZD1222 vaccination. These receptors all stem from an adult in good health. Both conserved end residues are part of each CDR3.

J | V | CDR3
TRBJ2-1 | TRBV28 | CASTPGYNEQFF
TRBJ1-5 | TRBV6-4 | CASRKLRGNQPQHF
TRBJ2-1 | TRBV18 | CASSPMGTPSNEQFF
TRBJ2-1 | TRBV27 | CASSLSLAGVVNEQFF
TRBJ2-5 | TRBV11-2 | CASSRGGQETQYF
TRBJ2-2 | TRBV15 | CATSRDFYSGRFFGTGELFF
TRBJ1-5 | TRBV28 | CASSGYRGGNQPQHF
TRBJ1-1 | TRBV29-1 | CSARTGNTEAFF
TRBJ2-5 | TRBV4-1 | CASSQGSIVRETQYF
TRBJ2-1 | TRBV7-9 | CASSQNTPPGYEQFF
TRBJ1-1 | TRBV6-6 | CASSYEGPNTEAFF
TRBJ1-2 | TRBV18 | CASSPRDGYGYTF
TRBJ1-5 | TRBV28 | CASSGRPSTRGQPQHF
TRBJ1-2 | TRBV30 | CAFQVTGDFYGYTF
TRBJ1-2 | TRBV19 | CASSISGQGHYGYTF
TRBJ2-7 | TRBV27 | CASSLAGGYEQYF
TRBJ1-2 | TRBV28 | CASSGAGTGNYGYTF
TRBJ2-5 | TRBV7-8 | CASSPRDYVFQETQYF
TRBJ1-3 | TRBV5-1 | CASSLGGVTAGNTIYF
TRBJ2-7 | TRBV11-2 | CASSYKSYEQYF
TRBJ1-2 | TRBV27 | CASRLRSPGYGYTF
TRBJ1-1 | TRBV12-3/TRBV12-4 | CASSLGPNTEAFF
TRBJ2-1 | TRBV5-1 | CASSLATNYNEQFF
TRBJ2-3 | TRBV3-1/TRBV3-2 | CASSHRVLAGSPDTQYF
TRBJ2-1 | TRBV25-1 | CASSGPGGNEQFF
TRBJ1-2 | TRBV6-2/TRBV6-3 | CASSAPQGANYGYTF
TRBJ2-2 | TRBV6-4 | CASSDSTNTGELFF
TRBJ2-7 | TRBV3-1/TRBV3-2 | CASSQGALTYEQYF
TRBJ2-5 | TRBV7-9 | CASSLGTWGETQYF
TRBJ2-7 | TRBV5-1 | CASSGGFGYEQYF
TRBJ2-2 | TRBV9 | CASSDLGLAGGELFF
TRBJ1-2 | TRBV29-1 | CSVDLARTGHGYTF
TRBJ2-2 | TRBV24-1 | CATSDPPPAGYGELFF
TRBJ1-2 | TRBV6-5 | CASSTSSRAGGYTF
TRBJ2-7 | TRBV6-4 | CASRHRAGALF
TRBJ2-7 | TRBV28 | CASSSVRASGSYEQYF
TRBJ1-6 | TRBV7-9 | CASSFDGYNSPLHF
TRBJ1-2 | TRBV28 | CASSLGSYGYTF
TRBJ2-3 | TRBV5-1 | CASMREYIADTQYF
TRBJ1-1 | TRBV5-1 | CASSWTRGVAEAFF
TRBJ1-1 | TRBV7-9 | CASSFGQGATEAFF
TRBJ1-4 | TRBV19 | CASSREGGATNEKLFF
TRBJ2-7 | TRBV7-9 | CASSLRQGEAYEQYF
TRBJ1-5 | TRBV2 | CASSDTPITPQHF
TRBJ2-7 | TRBV27 | CASALTLAGIYEQYF
TRBJ2-7 | TRBV21-1 | CASSKVRDSYEQYF
TRBJ2-7 | TRBV5-1 | CASSLTSGNTYEQYF
TRBJ2-7 | TRBV9 | CASSVGLAGGYEQYF
TRBJ1-2 | TRBV21-1 | CASSKGPDSGFYGYTF
TRBJ1-2 | TRBV11-2 | CASSQGQGDYGYTF
TRBJ1-2 | TRBV4-1 | CASSLEGNYGYTF
TRBJ1-3 | TRBV11-2 | CASSPLAGSGNTIYF
TRBJ1-1 | TRBV18 | CASSPGKDTEAFF